This record looks at one TCR beta chain sequence and its context. Its antigen is currently unknown. PCR employed 60 Vbeta and 13 Jbeta primers. TCRdb's copy holds only in-frame clones and misses some; the assay was immunoSEQ multiplex PCR. The table lists about 130,000 clones, over 60% of them singletons, with more than 10% in the top ten. The record originates from a study of cytomegalovirus exposure and HLA in healthy donors. Whole-study findings and limits: Exclusion applied to some V segments, including TRBV6-2 and TRBV6-3, as they were indistinguishable. Associated with HLA alleles at 0.05 false discovery rate in a later analysis were 16,951 TCR beta sequences. Sequencing depth across donors, presence/absence analyses assumed, was roughly uniform.

It was healthy bone marrow donors who served as donors. The germline gives CDR1 MGHDK, CDR2 SYGVNS. Trimming removed 7 bases from V and 4 bases from J; junction bases left unmatched: 5. The CDR3 contains 14 residues. This chain connects TRBV25-1 to TRBJ2-5; TRBD2 matches at 11 bases. The TCR originated in a woman in her forties in good health and CMV-seropositive. The source material was PBMCs. For the CDR3, the DNA is TGTGCCAGCAAGTCGCTAGCGGGAGGAGAGACCCAGTACTTC. Its protein is CASKSLAGGETQYF.